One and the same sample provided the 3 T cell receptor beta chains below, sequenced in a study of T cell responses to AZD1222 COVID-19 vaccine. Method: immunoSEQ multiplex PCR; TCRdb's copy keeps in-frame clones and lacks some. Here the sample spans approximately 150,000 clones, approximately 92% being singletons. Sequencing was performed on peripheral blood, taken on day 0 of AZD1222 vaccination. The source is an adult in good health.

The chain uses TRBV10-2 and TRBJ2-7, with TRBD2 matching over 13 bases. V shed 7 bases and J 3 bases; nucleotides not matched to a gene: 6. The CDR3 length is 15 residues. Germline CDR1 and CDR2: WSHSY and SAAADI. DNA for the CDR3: TGCGCCAGCAAAAAACTAGCGGGAGGGAACTACGAGCAGTACTTC. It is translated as CASKKLAGGNYEQYF.

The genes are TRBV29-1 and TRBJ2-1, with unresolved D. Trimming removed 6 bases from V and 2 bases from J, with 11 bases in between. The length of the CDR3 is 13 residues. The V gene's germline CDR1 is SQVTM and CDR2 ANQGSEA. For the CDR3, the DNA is TGCAGCGTGGCCGCAGTGGCCTACAATGAGCAGTTCTTC. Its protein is CSVAAVAYNEQFF.

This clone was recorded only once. The DNA for the CDR3 is TGTGCCAGCAGCAATCACAGGCCAAGCTCCTATAATTCACCCCTCCACTTT. It codes for CASSNHRPSSYNSPLHF. This chain links TRBV21-1 with TRBJ1-6; the table's D call, TRBD1, was not checked against the DNA. TRBV21-1 is an annotated pseudogene. The CDR3 sequence is 17 residues long.